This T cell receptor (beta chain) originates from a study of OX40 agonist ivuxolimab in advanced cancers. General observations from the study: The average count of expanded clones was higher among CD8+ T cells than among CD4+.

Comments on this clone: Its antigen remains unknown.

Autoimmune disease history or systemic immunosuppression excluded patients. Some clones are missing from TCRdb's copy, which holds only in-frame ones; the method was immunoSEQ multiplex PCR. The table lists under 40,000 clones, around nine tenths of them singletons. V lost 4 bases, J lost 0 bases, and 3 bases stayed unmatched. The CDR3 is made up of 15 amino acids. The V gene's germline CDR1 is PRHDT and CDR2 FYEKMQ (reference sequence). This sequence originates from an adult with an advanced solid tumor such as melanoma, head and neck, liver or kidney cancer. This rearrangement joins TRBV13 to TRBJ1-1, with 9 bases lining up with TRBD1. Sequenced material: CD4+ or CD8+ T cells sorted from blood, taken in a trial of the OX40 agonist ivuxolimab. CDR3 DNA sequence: TGTGCCAGCAGCTGGGGACAGGGATTGAACACTGAAGCTTTCTTT. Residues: CASSWGQGLNTEAFF.